Below are 22 T cell receptor beta chains sequenced from a single sample in a study of a mutant IDH1 vaccine in newly diagnosed glioma. The table came from immunoSEQ multiplex PCR; TCRdb's copy has only in-frame clones and leaves some out. The repertoire consists of around 29,000 clones, with around three quarters occurring once and the leading ten covering around 7.6%. Time point: week 35, safety follow-up. Topical imiquimod accompanied each vaccine dose, which consisted of 300 ug of mutant IDH1 20-mer peptide. Antigens for these TCRs are unknown. The sample consisted of PBMCs, taken from a glioma patient whose treatment included an IDH1 peptide vaccine. Source of these receptors: a man aged 50 to 60 with glioma.

The chain has TRBV7-6 and TRBJ2-1; 8 bases agree with TRBD2. V trimming: 5 bases; J trimming: 8 bases; junction bases outside the gene matches: 17. Germline lookup yields CDR1 SGHVS and CDR2 FNYEAQ. This CDR3 has 17 amino acids. This CDR3 reads CASSPNSGGLAYDEQFF. The CDR3 DNA reads TGTGCCAGCAGCCCCAACAGCGGGGGCCTTGCGTACGATGAGCAGTTCTTC.

The chain couples TRBV5-4 to TRBJ1-1; tentatively, D is TRBD1 (6 bases). Between the trimmed V and J ends, which lost 0 bases and 0 bases, there was a span of 15 bases. The CDR3 spans 17 residues. Germline V CDR1 and CDR2: SGHNT, YYREEE (reference sequence). CDR3 residues: CASSLAGGAAMNTEAFF. The CDR3, as DNA: TGTGCCAGCAGCTTGGCTGGGGGCGCGGCAATGAACACTGAAGCTTTCTTT.

In its sample, this clone was seen once. V is TRBV7-9 and J is TRBJ1-5, with 9 nucleotides matching TRBD1. Trimming cost V 3 bases and J 1 base; bases outside gene matches: 1. Per the germline V gene, CDR1 is SEHNR and CDR2 is FQNEAQ (reference sequence). This CDR3 region has 15 residues. The CDR3, as DNA: TGTGCCAGCAGCTTGGGACAGGGCAGCAATCAGCCCCAGCATTTT. Amino acids: CASSLGQGSNQPQHF.

The rearrangement uses TRBV7-2 and TRBJ2-5, with 7 bases that match TRBD1. The CDR3 runs to 14 residues. Germline V gene data show CDR1 as SGHTA and CDR2 as FQGNSA. Trimming cost V 5 bases and J 5 bases; bases outside gene matches: 8. The CDR3 loop is CASSQRHRGETQYF. The DNA of the CDR3 is TGTGCCAGCAGCCAAAGACACAGGGGCGAGACCCAGTACTTC.

The V call is TRBV28, the J call TRBJ2-7, with D perhaps matching TRBD2 (5 bases). The V gene lost 5 bases and the J gene lost 2 bases, with 13 bases spanning the gap. This CDR3 is 14 amino acids long. Germline V gives CDR1 MDHEN, CDR2 SYDVKM. The CDR3 is CASSEIGDTYEQYF. CDR3 nucleotides: TGTGCCAGCAGTGAGATCGGGGATACCTACGAGCAGTACTTC.

The V and J genes are TRBV7-2 and TRBJ1-1; 8 bases fit TRBD1. CDR3 size: 12 residues. Trimming at V came to 4 bases and at J to 8 bases, leaving 3 bases not matched to a gene. From germline, CDR1 is SGHTA and CDR2 FQGNSA. The CDR3 loop reads CASSWTGREAFF. Written as DNA, the CDR3 is TGTGCCAGCAGCTGGACAGGGAGAGAAGCTTTCTTT.

J is TRBJ2-1 and V is TRBV28; 14 nucleotides agree with TRBD2. From germline, CDR1 is MDHEN and CDR2 SYDVKM. The CDR3 runs 14 residues. With 5 bases clipped from V and 6 bases from J, the junction kept 0 bases outside the gene matches. In nucleotides, the CDR3 is TGTGCCAGCAGTGGGACTAGCGGGAGCAATGAGCAGTTCTTC. Its protein product is CASSGTSGSNEQFF.

The chain has TRBV30 and TRBJ1-5; perhaps TRBD1 as D (6 bases). The CDR3 is made up of 15 amino acids. V was cut by 2 bases and J by 0 bases, with 11 bases left in between. CDR1 is GTSNPN, CDR2 SVGIG, per germline (reference sequence). In DNA form, the CDR3 reads TGTGCCTGGAGTTCCCGACAGGCTAGCAATCAGCCCCAGCATTTT. Protein sequence: CAWSSRQASNQPQHF.

The genes are TRBV11-2 and TRBJ2-3; D not resolved. In germline, CDR1 is SGHAT, CDR2 FQNNGV. This CDR3 region has 15 residues. V dropped 1 base and J dropped 0 bases, with 8 bases sitting between them. The CDR3 region has the DNA TGTGCCAGCAGCTTAGCAGTCTATAGCACAGATACGCAGTATTTT. This gives the protein CASSLAVYSTDTQYF. The full variable domain, rest sourced from reference TRBV11-2 and TRBJ2-3, is EAGVAQSPRYKIIEKRQSVAFWCNPISGHATLYWYQQILGQGPKLLIQFQNNGVVDDSQLPKDRFSAERLKGVDSTLKIQPAKLEDSAVYLCASSLAVYSTDTQYFGPGTRLTVL.

V is TRBV5-1 and J is TRBJ2-7, with 8 positions matching TRBD2. The CDR3 extends over 15 amino acids. V was clipped by 1 base and J by 5 bases; unmatched bases: 8. Germline V lookup: CDR1 SGHRS, CDR2 YFSETQ. The CDR3 DNA reads as TGCGCCAGCAGCTTGAGCGGGACTAGTTCGGACGAGCAGTACTTC. Translated: CASSLSGTSSDEQYF.

The chain combines TRBV6-1 with TRBJ1-2; D ambiguous. Deletions cut 7 bases from V and 6 bases from J, with 12 bases between. Germline-derived CDR1 and CDR2 are MNHNS and SASEGT. The CDR3 covers 12 residues. CDR3 amino acids: CASMYGGNGYTF. In DNA form, the CDR3 reads TGTGCCAGCATGTATGGAGGGAATGGCTACACCTTC.

The chain's CDR3 is CAWSVTGGLNYGYTF. The CDR3 nucleotides are TGTGCCTGGAGTGTCACAGGAGGCCTTAACTATGGCTACACCTTC. V and J are TRBV30 and TRBJ1-2; a possible D gene is TRBD1 (5 bases). Germline assignment: CDR1 GTSNPN and CDR2 SVGIG (reference sequence). Trimming shortened V by 0 bases and J by 1 base, and 12 bases separated the two germline ends. The CDR3 sequence is 15 residues long.

This clone was seen once. This sequence joins TRBV7-2 and TRBJ1-2; tentative D call: TRBD1 (6 bases). The CDR3 spans 16 residues. The V gene lost 1 base and the J gene lost 0 bases, with 12 bases spanning the gap. Germline CDR1 SGHTA, CDR2 FQGNSA. As DNA, the CDR3 is TGTGCCAGCAGCTTAGGGGGGGCAGACACTAACTATGGCTACACCTTC. Translation gives CASSLGGADTNYGYTF.

V usage is TRBV7-7 and J usage is TRBJ2-7; 10 nucleotides align to TRBD1. The CDR3 has 14 amino acids. Trimming removed 5 bases from V and 3 bases from J; junction bases left unmatched: 4. Looked up from germline, CDR1 is SSHAT and CDR2 is FNYEAQ (reference sequence). The DNA for the CDR3 is TGTGCCAGCAGCCTGGGACAGGGGAACTACGAGCAGTACTTC. It specifies CASSLGQGNYEQYF.

The chain combines TRBV7-8 with TRBJ2-3; 12 bases map to TRBD2. The V gene's germline CDR1 is SGHVS and CDR2 FQNEAQ. The CDR3 extends over 17 amino acids. Unmatched junction bases numbered 7, after V lost 1 base and J lost 5 bases. The CDR3, as DNA: TGTGCCAGCAGCTTAGAGGCTAGCGGGAGGGCGGTAGATACGCAGTATTTT. It codes for CASSLEASGRAVDTQYF.

CDR3 nucleotide sequence: TGTGCCAGCAGTTTAGGAGGAGGCGGCAATCAGCCCCAGCATTTT. Translated: CASSLGGGGNQPQHF. This sequence joins TRBV28 and TRBJ1-5; D is ambiguous. Germline V gene data show CDR1 as MDHEN and CDR2 as SYDVKM. The CDR3 is 15 amino acids. Trimming removed 2 bases at V and 2 bases at J, with 10 bases between.

V is TRBV6-5 and J is TRBJ1-5; D is perhaps TRBD1 (5 bases). V dropped 6 bases and J dropped 5 bases, with 11 bases sitting between them. The CDR3 covers 13 residues. From germline, CDR1 is MNHEY and CDR2 SVGAGI. CDR3 sequence reads: CASSRVADQPQHF. CDR3 DNA sequence: TGTGCCAGCAGCAGGGTGGCTGATCAGCCCCAGCATTTT.

CDR3 in DNA: TGTGCCTGGAGCTCCGATTTAGCGACGCGCACAGATACGCAGTATTTT. Protein sequence: CAWSSDLATRTDTQYF. The rearrangement joins TRBV30 to TRBJ2-3; maybe TRBD2 (5 bases). The CDR3 runs to 16 residues. Germline CDR1 and CDR2: GTSNPN and SVGIG (reference sequence). The ends were cut back, 3 bases at V and 1 base at J, with 17 bases in the middle.

This rearrangement joins TRBV5-1 to TRBJ1-6, with D possibly matching TRBD1 (5 bases). Germline V lookup: CDR1 SGHRS, CDR2 YFSETQ. Trimming pared 2 bases from V and 8 bases from J, leaving 14 bases between. The CDR3 is 15 residues long. DNA for the CDR3: TGCGCCAGCAGCTTCGGGGCCGACAGTTATTCACCCCTCCACTTT. It yields the protein CASSFGADSYSPLHF.

This chain connects TRBV27 to TRBJ1-4, with a possible D match to TRBD1 (6 bases). The CDR3 spans 15 residues. In germline, CDR1 is MNHEY, CDR2 SMNVEV (reference sequence). Trimming cost V 6 bases and J 8 bases, with 19 bases left between them. CDR3 sequence (DNA): TGTGCCAGCAGGACTTACAGGGAGTTGGGGGAAAAACTGTTTTTT. Amino acid sequence: CASRTYRELGEKLFF. Full variable domain (missing parts from reference TRBV27 and TRBJ1-4): EAQVTQNPRYLITVTGKKLTVTCSQNMNHEYMSWYRQDPGLGLRQIYYSMNVEVTDKGDVPEGYKVSRKEKRNFPLILESPSPNQTSLYFCASRTYRELGEKLFFGSGTQLSVL.

The rearrangement uses TRBV30 and TRBJ1-5, with D maybe TRBD1 (5 bases). V shed 3 bases and J shed 9 bases, with 18 bases lying between them. This CDR3 contains 14 residues. Germline CDR1 is GTSNPN and CDR2 is SVGIG (reference sequence). CDR3 loop: CAWSARGSRGPQHF. DNA of the CDR3: TGTGCCTGGAGCGCCCGGGGGAGTAGAGGGCCCCAGCATTTT.

This chain uses TRBV7-9 with TRBJ2-5; the D is unclear. The CDR3 has 13 amino acids. The ends were cut back, 1 base at V and 4 bases at J, with 7 bases in the middle. Germline loops: CDR1 SEHNR, CDR2 FQNEAQ (reference sequence). The CDR3 coding sequence is TGTGCCAGCAGCTTAGGCCAAAGAGAGACCCAGTACTTC. This encodes CASSLGQRETQYF.